This TCR beta chain originates from a study of blood T cells in healthy people across ages. A second about 7 to 12 cycle PCR used barcoded and J-beta primers. TCRdb analysed the 5' RACE reads with MiXCR anew, one entry per CDR3 protein. Here the sample spans a few hundred thousand distinct CDR3 sequences, more than 45% being singletons. V lost 2 bases and J 5 bases, leaving 15 bases between the germline ends. The CDR3 is 15 residues long. Germline lookup yields CDR1 MNHNY and CDR2 SVGAGI (reference sequence). The sequence came from a man in his sixties in good health. The chain combines TRBV6-6 with TRBJ1-1; D gene uncertain. What was sequenced was blood. CDR3 sequence (DNA): TGTGCCAGCAGTTACCCTCACCATAAGAGAACTGAAGCTTTCTTT. Protein sequence: CASSYPHHKRTEAFF.